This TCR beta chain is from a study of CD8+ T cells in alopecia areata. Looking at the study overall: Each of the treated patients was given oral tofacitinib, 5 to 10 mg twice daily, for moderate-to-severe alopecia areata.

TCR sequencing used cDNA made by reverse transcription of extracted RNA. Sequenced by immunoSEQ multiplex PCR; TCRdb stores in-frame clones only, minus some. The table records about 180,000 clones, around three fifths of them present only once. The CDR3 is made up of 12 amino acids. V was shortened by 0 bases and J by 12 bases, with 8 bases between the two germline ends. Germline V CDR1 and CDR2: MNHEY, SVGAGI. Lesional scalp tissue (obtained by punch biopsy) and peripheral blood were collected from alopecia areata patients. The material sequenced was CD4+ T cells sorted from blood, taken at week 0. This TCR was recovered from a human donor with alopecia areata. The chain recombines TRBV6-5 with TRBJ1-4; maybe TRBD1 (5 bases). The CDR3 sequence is CASSYSRGELFF. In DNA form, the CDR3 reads TGTGCCAGCAGTTACTCGCGGGGGGAACTGTTTTTT.